The rows below give T cell receptor beta chains drawn from one sample of a study of shared T cell receptors in the human thymus. Measured with immunoSEQ multiplex PCR; TCRdb has only the in-frame clones, and not every one. The sample includes roughly 710,000 clones, approximately 85% of them seen just once. A further study also used this sample, focusing on human thymus T cells.

Material: thymocytes. These receptors were obtained from a girl under two years old with a congenital heart defect. CDR3s include the opening cysteine and the closing phenylalanine or tryptophan. D genes are given only for firm matches. The listing skips clone size in some rows; elsewhere it reads once, few, many or a size class.

v_call	clone_size	j_call	d_call	cdr3_nt	cdr3_aa
TRBV11-2	.	TRBJ2-5	.	TGTGCCAGCAGCTTAGTTGGGGGGGCGCGGTCCGGAGAGACCCAGTACTTC	CASSLVGGARSGETQYF
TRBV27	once	TRBJ2-7	.	TGTGCCAGCAGTCCCGGAATGAGAACAGCCCCGCTGCACTACGAGCAGTACTTC	CASSPGMRTAPLHYEQYF
TRBV5-4	.	TRBJ1-2	TRBD1	TGTGCCAGCAGCTCAACAGGGGTAGGAGGCTACACCTTC	CASSSTGVGGYTF
TRBV28	.	TRBJ1-1	.	TGTGCCAGCAGTTTCGACAGGACGAACACTGAAGCTTTCTTT	CASSFDRTNTEAFF
TRBV28	.	TRBJ2-7	TRBD2	TGTGCCAGCAGTCTCGGACTAGCGGGGCCTCACTACGAGCAGTACTTC	CASSLGLAGPHYEQYF
TRBV19	.	TRBJ2-6	.	TGTGCCAGTAGTACATGGGAGGACCCTCCCTCTGGGGCCAACGTCCTGACTTTC	CASSTWEDPPSGANVLTF
TRBV28	.	TRBJ2-7	TRBD1	TGTGCCAGCAGTTTAATCGGCTTGGACAGGGAGCTTTACGAGCAGTACTTC	CASSLIGLDRELYEQYF
TRBV5-6	.	TRBJ1-5	.	TGTGCCAGCAGCCTGACAGAGCCGGGAGGCAATCAGCCCCAGCATTTT	CASSLTEPGGNQPQHF
TRBV15	.	TRBJ1-5	TRBD1	TGTGCCACCAGCAGGTTTAGTTTCACCGGGACAGGCAATCAGCCCCAGCATTTT	CATSRFSFTGTGNQPQHF
TRBV5-6	.	TRBJ2-4	.	TGTGCCAGCAGCAGCAGGGTTTATAGAAACATTCAGTACTTC	CASSSRVYRNIQYF
TRBV7-9	.	TRBJ1-3	TRBD1	TGTGCCAGTATACGGACAGGTCCAGGAAACACCATATATTTT	CASIRTGPGNTIYF
TRBV10-3	.	TRBJ2-3	TRBD1	TGTGCCACCACCGCCAAACGGACAGGGTTCTATCTGGGCACAGATACGCAGTATTTT	CATTAKRTGFYLGTDTQYF